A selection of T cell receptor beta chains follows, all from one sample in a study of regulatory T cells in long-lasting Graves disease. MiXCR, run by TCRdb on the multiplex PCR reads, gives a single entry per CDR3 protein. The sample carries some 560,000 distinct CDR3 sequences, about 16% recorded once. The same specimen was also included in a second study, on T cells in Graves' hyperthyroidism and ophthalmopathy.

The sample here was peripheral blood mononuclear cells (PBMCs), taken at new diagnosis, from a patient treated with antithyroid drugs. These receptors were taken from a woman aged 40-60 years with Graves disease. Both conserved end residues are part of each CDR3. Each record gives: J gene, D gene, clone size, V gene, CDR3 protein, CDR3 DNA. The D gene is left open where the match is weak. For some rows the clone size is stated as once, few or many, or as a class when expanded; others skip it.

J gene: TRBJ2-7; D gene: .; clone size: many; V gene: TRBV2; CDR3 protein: CASSERDASSYEQYF; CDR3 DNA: TGTGCCAGCAGTGAAAGGGACGCCAGCTCCTACGAGCAGTACTTC
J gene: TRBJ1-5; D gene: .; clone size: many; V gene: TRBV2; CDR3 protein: CASSEGQLMNQPQHF; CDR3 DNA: TGTGCCAGCAGTGAGGGGCAACTCATGAATCAGCCCCAGCATTTT
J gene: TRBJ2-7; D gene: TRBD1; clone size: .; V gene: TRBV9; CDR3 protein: CASSRQGTGEQYF; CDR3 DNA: TGTGCCAGCAGTAGACAGGGTACGGGCGAGCAGTACTTC
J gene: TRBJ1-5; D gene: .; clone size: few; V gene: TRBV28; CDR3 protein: CASSLPTASNQPQHF; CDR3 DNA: TGTGCCAGCAGTCTACCGACTGCCAGCAATCAGCCCCAGCATTTT
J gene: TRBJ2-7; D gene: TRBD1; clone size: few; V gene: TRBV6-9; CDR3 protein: CASSYTRDRNGVYEQYF; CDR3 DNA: TGTGCCAGCAGTTACACGCGGGACAGGAACGGGGTGTACGAGCAGTACTTC
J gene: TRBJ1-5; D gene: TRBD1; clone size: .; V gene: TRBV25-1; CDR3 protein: CASTQGQGQPQHF; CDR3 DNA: TGTGCCAGCACCCAGGGACAGGGTCAGCCCCAGCATTTT
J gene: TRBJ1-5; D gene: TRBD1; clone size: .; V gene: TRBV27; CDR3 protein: CASSPSTGGGQPQHF; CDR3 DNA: TGTGCCAGCAGTCCTTCGACAGGGGGTGGTCAGCCCCAGCATTTT
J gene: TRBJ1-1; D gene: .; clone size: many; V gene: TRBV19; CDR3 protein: CASSYRERNTEAFF; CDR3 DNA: TGTGCCAGTAGTTACAGGGAGAGGAACACTGAAGCTTTCTTT
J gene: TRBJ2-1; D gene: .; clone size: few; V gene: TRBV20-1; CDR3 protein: CSARDPPLTQQFF; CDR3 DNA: TGCAGTGCTAGAGACCCTCCCCTTACCCAGCAGTTCTTC
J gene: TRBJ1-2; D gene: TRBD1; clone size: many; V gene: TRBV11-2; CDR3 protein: CASSLNTGGEGYTF; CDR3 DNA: TGTGCCAGCAGCCTTAATACAGGGGGAGAGGGCTACACCTTC
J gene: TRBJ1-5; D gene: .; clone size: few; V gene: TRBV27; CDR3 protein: CASRLKQDIRQPQHF; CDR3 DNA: TGTGCCAGCAGATTGAAACAGGACATTCGGCAGCCCCAGCATTTT
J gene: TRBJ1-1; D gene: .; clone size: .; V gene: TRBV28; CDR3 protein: CASRSQLNTEAFF; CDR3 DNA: TGTGCCAGTAGATCACAGTTAAACACTGAAGCTTTCTTT
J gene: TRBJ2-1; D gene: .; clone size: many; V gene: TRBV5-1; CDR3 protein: CASRQEGNEQFF; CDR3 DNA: TGCGCCAGCAGACAGGAAGGGAATGAGCAGTTCTTC
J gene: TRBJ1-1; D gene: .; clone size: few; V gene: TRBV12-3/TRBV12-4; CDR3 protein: CASSYSSLNTEAFF; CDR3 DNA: TGTGCCAGCAGTTACAGCTCCCTGAATACTGAAGCTTTCTTT
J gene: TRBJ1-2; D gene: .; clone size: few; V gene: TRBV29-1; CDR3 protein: CSVEEGGAYGYTF; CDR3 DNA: TGCAGCGTTGAAGAGGGGGGGGCTTATGGCTACACCTTC
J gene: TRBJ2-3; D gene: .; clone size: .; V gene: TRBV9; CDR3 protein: CASSVDMASDTQYF; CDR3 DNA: TGTGCCAGCAGCGTAGATATGGCATCAGATACGCAGTATTTT
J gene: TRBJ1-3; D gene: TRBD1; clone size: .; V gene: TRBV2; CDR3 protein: CASSDPGPGQGAGNTIYF; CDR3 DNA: TGTGCCAGCAGTGACCCGGGACCGGGACAGGGGGCAGGAAACACCATATATTTT
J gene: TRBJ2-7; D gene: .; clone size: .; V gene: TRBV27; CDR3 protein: CASSFGGQSHYEQYF; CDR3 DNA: TGTGCCAGCAGTTTCGGGGGACAAAGTCACTACGAGCAGTACTTC
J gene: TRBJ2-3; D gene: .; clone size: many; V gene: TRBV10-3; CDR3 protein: CATTEGTFTQYF; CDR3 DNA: TGTGCCACCACCGAGGGGACTTTTACGCAGTATTTT
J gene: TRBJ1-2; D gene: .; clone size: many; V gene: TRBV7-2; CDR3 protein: CASTQTNYGYTF; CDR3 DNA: TGTGCCAGCACCCAAACAAACTATGGCTACACCTTC
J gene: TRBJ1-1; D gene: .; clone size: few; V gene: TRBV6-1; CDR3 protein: CASTVFGNTEAFF; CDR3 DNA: TGTGCCAGCACCGTTTTTGGTAACACTGAAGCTTTCTTT
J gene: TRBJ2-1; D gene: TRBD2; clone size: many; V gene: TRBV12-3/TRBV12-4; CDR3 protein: CASSVGLANEQFF; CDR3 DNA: TGTGCCAGCAGTGTAGGACTAGCTAATGAGCAGTTCTTC
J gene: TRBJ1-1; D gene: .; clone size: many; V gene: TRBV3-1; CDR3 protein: CASSQDRQMNTEAFF; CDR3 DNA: TGTGCCAGCAGCCAAGACAGACAGATGAACACTGAAGCTTTCTTT
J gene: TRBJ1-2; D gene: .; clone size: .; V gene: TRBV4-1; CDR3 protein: CASSHPGEDGYTF; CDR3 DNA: TGCGCCAGCAGCCACCCCGGGGAGGATGGCTACACCTTC
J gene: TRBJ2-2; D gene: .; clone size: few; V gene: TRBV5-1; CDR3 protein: CASRGTRPTTGELFF; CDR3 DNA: TGCGCCAGCAGGGGGACCCGACCAACCACCGGGGAGCTGTTTTTT
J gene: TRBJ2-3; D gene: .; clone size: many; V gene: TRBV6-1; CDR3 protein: CASSDRALADTQYF; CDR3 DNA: TGTGCCAGCAGTGACCGGGCCTTGGCAGATACGCAGTATTTT
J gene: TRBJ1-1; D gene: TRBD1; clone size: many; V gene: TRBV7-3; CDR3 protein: CASSSPGQSPEAFF; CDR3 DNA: TGTGCCAGCAGCTCGCCGGGACAGTCCCCTGAAGCTTTCTTT
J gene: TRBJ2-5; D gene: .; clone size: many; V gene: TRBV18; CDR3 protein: CASSPTSETQYF; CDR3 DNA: TGTGCCAGCTCACCAACCTCCGAGACCCAGTACTTC
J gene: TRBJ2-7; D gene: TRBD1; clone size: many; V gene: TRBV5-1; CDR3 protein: CASSLEDRGRSGYEQYF; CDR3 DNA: TGCGCCAGCAGCTTGGAGGACAGGGGGCGTAGTGGCTACGAGCAGTACTTC
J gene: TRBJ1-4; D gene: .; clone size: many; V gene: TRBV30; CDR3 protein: CAWSVGPSREKLFF; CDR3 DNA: TGTGCCTGGAGTGTGGGTCCGTCGAGGGAAAAACTGTTTTTT
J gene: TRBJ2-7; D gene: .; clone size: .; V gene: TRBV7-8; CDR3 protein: CASSLGFGTSTGYEQYF; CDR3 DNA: TGTGCCAGCAGCTTAGGATTCGGGACATCGACTGGATACGAGCAGTACTTC
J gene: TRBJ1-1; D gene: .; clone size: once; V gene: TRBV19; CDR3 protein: CASSISRGTEAFF; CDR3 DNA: TGTGCCAGTAGTATAAGCCGGGGGACTGAAGCTTTCTTT
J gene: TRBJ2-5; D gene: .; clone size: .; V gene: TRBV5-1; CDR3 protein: CASSLEGWGTPDQETQYF; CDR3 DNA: TGCGCCAGCAGCTTGGAGGGGTGGGGGACACCGGACCAAGAGACCCAGTACTTC
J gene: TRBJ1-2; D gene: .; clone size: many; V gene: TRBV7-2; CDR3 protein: CASSLVWQRQAGYTF; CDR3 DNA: TGTGCCAGCAGCTTAGTTTGGCAAAGACAGGCTGGCTACACCTTC
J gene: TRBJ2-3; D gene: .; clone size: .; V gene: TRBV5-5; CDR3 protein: CASRLSGADTQYF; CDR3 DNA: TGTGCCAGCAGGCTATCAGGGGCAGATACGCAGTATTTT
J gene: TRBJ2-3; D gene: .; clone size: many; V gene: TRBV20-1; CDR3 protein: CSAVPGTDANTQYF; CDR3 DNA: TGCAGTGCTGTTCCCGGGACGGACGCAAATACGCAGTATTTT
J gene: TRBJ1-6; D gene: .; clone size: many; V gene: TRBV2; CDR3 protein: CASSEEAGTNSPLHF; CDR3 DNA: TGTGCCAGCAGTGAAGAGGCAGGCACTAATTCACCCCTCCACTTT
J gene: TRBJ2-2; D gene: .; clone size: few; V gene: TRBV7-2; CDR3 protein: CASSRRVQGTGELFF; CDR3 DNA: TGTGCCAGCAGCCGACGGGTTCAGGGCACCGGGGAGCTGTTTTTT
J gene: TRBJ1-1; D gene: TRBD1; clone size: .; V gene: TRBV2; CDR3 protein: CASSPTRGRDTEAFF; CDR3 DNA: TGTGCCAGCAGCCCGACCAGGGGGCGAGACACTGAAGCTTTCTTT
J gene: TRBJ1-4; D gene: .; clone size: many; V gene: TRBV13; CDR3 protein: CASSSSQGDEKLFF; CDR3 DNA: TGTGCCAGCAGCTCTTCCCAGGGTGATGAAAAACTGTTTTTT
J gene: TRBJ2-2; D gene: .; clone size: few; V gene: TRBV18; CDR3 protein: CASSPGSDSGELFF; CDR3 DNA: TGTGCCAGCTCACCGGGGTCCGACAGCGGGGAGCTGTTTTTT
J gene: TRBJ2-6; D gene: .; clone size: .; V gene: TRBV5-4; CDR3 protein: CASSLSGSGANVLTF; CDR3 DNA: TGTGCCAGCAGCTTGTCAGGCTCTGGGGCCAACGTCCTGACTTTC
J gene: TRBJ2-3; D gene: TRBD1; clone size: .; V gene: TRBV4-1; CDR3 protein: CASSQGQGASTDTQYF; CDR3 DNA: TGCGCCAGCAGCCAAGGACAGGGGGCATCCACAGATACGCAGTATTTT
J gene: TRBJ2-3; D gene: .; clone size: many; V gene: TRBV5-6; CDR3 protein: CASSLRGGATDTQYF; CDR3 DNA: TGTGCCAGCAGCCTCAGGGGGGGGGCAACAGATACGCAGTATTTT
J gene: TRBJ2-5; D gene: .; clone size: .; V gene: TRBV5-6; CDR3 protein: CASSLAGSGGETQYF; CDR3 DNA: TGTGCCAGCAGCTTGGCCGGGAGCGGAGGTGAGACCCAGTACTTC
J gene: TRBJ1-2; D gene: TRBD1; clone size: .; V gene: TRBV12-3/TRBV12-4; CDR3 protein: CASRGTGDYTF; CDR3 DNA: TGTGCCAGCAGAGGGACAGGAGACTACACCTTC
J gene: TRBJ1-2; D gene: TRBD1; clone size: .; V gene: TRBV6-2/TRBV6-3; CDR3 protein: CASSPDREPFNYGYTF; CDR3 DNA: TGTGCCAGCAGTCCCGACAGGGAACCCTTTAACTATGGCTACACCTTC
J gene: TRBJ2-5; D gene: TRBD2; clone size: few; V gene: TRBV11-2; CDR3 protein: CASRAGLAQETQYF; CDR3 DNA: TGTGCCAGCAGGGCGGGACTAGCGCAAGAGACCCAGTACTTC
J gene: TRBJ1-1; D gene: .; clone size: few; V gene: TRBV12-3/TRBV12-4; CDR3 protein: CASSSSQITEAFF; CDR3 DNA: TGTGCCAGCAGTTCCTCTCAGATCACTGAAGCTTTCTTT